Shown below are 14 T cell receptor beta chains from a single sample sequenced in a study of technical replicates of blood from a few donors. Some clones are missing from TCRdb's copy, which holds only in-frame ones; the method was immunoSEQ multiplex PCR. The sample shows tens of thousands of clones, about 97% of them seen only once. The sample taken for sequencing was T cells isolated from PBMCs. The source is a human donor in good health.

The chain has TRBV7-8 and TRBJ2-6; perhaps TRBD2 as D (7 bases). Germline assignment: CDR1 SGHVS and CDR2 FQNEAQ. This CDR3 is 19 amino acids long. V dropped 1 base and J dropped 2 bases, with 18 bases sitting between them. The CDR3: CASSLGPRGGGPGANVLTF. DNA for the CDR3: TGTGCCAGCAGCTTAGGCCCTCGGGGAGGGGGGCCTGGGGCCAACGTCCTGACTTTC.

J is TRBJ2-1 and V is TRBV7-9; a weak D match, TRBD1 (6 bases). Germline V gene data show CDR1 as SEHNR and CDR2 as FQNEAQ (reference sequence). The V end was cut by 1 base, the J end by 15 bases, with 16 bases between. This CDR3 comprises 13 residues. The CDR3 region is CASSLGARGILFF. In DNA, the CDR3 is TGTGCCAGCAGCTTAGGGGCCAGGGGTATTTTGTTCTTC. Full variable domain (remainder filled in from reference TRBV7-9 and TRBJ2-1): DTGVSQNPRHKITKRGQNVTFRCDPISEHNRLYWYRQTLGQGPEFLTYFQNEAQLEKSRLLSDRFSAERPKGSFSTLEIQRTEQGDSAMYLCASSLGARGILFFGPGTRLTVL.

The rearrangement joins TRBV18 to TRBJ1-5, with D uncertain. The V gene's germline CDR1 is KGHSH and CDR2 LQKENI. The ends were cut back, 2 bases at V and 6 bases at J, with 17 bases in the middle. The CDR3 sequence is 16 residues long. The CDR3 DNA sequence: TGTGCCAGCTCACCAGCCACGGGGTCTGGAAGTCAGCCCCAGCATTTT. Amino acids: CASSPATGSGSQPQHF. The full variable domain, in which reference TRBV18 and TRBJ1-5 provide the parts outside the CDR3, is NAGVMQNPRHLVRRRGQEARLRCSPMKGHSHVYWYRQLPEEGLKFMVYLQKENIIDESGMPKERFSAEFPKEGPSILRIQQVVRGDSAAYFCASSPATGSGSQPQHFGDGTRLSIL.

This chain uses TRBV2 with TRBJ2-1, with D maybe TRBD1 (6 bases). Trimming left V 8 bases short and J 4 bases short, with 27 bases between. This CDR3 contains 18 residues. Germline V gene sequence: CDR1 SNHLY, CDR2 FYNNEI. The CDR3 DNA reads TGTGCCAGCGGGCGACAGGTTTTGTATACCTCACGATACAATGAGCAGTTCTTC. Translating it yields CASGRQVLYTSRYNEQFF.

This chain links TRBV9 with TRBJ2-7, with 9 bases aligning to TRBD2. The CDR3 runs to 14 residues. From germline, CDR1 is SGDLS and CDR2 YYNGEE. The junction had 2 bases not matched to a gene; V was cut back by 0 bases and J by 4 bases. DNA for the CDR3: TGTGCCAGCAGCGTAGCACTAGCGGGTTACGAGCAGTACTTC. It is translated as CASSVALAGYEQYF.

The rearrangement links TRBV6-1 to TRBJ1-5; perhaps TRBD1 as D (5 bases). Trimming took off 2 bases at V and 4 bases at J, with 12 bases between the two ends. Germline assignment: CDR1 MNHNS and CDR2 SASEGT. The CDR3 length is 15 residues. Here the CDR3 DNA reads TGTGCCAGCAGTGAAAGACAGCTCCCAAATCAGCCCCAGCATTTT. Protein: CASSERQLPNQPQHF.

The chain couples TRBV6-1 to TRBJ2-5; the D gene is possibly TRBD1 (6 bases). The CDR3 runs to 12 residues. V lost 3 bases and J lost 12, with 14 bases in between. From germline, CDR1 is MNHNS and CDR2 SASEGT. The CDR3 nucleotides read TGTGCCAGCAGTGACCTGACGAGACAGGAGTACTTC. Translation gives CASSDLTRQEYF.

The chain carries TRBV7-6 and TRBJ2-1; no reliable D call. With 1 base removed from V and 5 bases from J, the gap between germline ends came to 12 bases. Germline V gene sequence: CDR1 SGHVS, CDR2 FNYEAQ. The CDR3 loop spans 15 amino acids. CDR3 DNA: TGTGCCAGCAGCTTAGATTCGCCGAGGCACAATGAGCAGTTCTTC. Its protein product is CASSLDSPRHNEQFF.

The gene calls are TRBV6-4 and TRBJ2-3; no firm D call. The ends were cut back, 6 bases at V and 0 bases at J, with 10 bases in the middle. The germline V gene encodes CDR1 MRHNA and CDR2 SNTAGT. This CDR3 has 14 amino acids. The CDR3 spells CASSREASTDTQYF. The CDR3 nucleotides are TGTGCCAGCAGCCGAGAGGCTAGCACAGATACGCAGTATTTT.

This clone was observed once. The rearrangement joins TRBV6-5 to TRBJ2-7; 11 bases are shared with TRBD2. The CDR3 length is 15 residues. Germline values: CDR1 MNHEY, CDR2 SVGAGI. The ends lost 0 bases at V and 6 bases at J; junction bases unmatched: 4. CDR3 nucleotides: TGTGCCAGCAGTTACTCGACTAGCGGGGCGGGCGAGCAGTACTTC. Its protein product is CASSYSTSGAGEQYF.

This clone was recorded once. V and J are TRBV2 and TRBJ2-1; 9 nucleotides agree with TRBD2. The V and J ends lost 1 base and 9 bases, in that order; junction bases with no gene match: 7. This CDR3 is 15 amino acids long. CDR1 SNHLY and CDR2 FYNNEI come from the germline V gene. CDR3 sequence reads: CASSEEAGGVVEQFF. CDR3 sequence (DNA): TGTGCCAGCAGTGAAGAAGCGGGAGGAGTGGTTGAGCAGTTCTTC.

The CDR3 reads CAWSGGRTSSYNSPLHF. CDR3 in DNA: TGTGCCTGGAGTGGCGGCAGAACCAGCTCCTATAATTCACCCCTCCACTTT. The chain combines TRBV30 with TRBJ1-6; D not certain. V lost 1 base and J 0 bases, leaving 13 bases between the germline ends. This CDR3 spans 17 amino acids. The germline V gene encodes CDR1 GTSNPN and CDR2 SVGIG (reference sequence). Full variable domain (rest looked up from reference TRBV30 and TRBJ1-6): SQTIHQWPATLVQPVGSPLSLECTVEGTSNPNLYWYRQAAGRGLQLLFYSVGIGQISSEVPQNLSASRPQDRQFILSSKKLLLSDSGFYLCAWSGGRTSSYNSPLHFGNGTRLTVT.

J is TRBJ2-3 and V is TRBV19, with TRBD2 matching over 7 bases. The V gene end was trimmed by 5 bases and the J gene end by 4 bases; junction bases not matched to a gene: 3. The CDR3 spans 13 residues. Germline values: CDR1 LNHDA, CDR2 SQIVND (reference sequence). In nucleotides, the CDR3 is TGTGCCAGTAGTCCGGGGAGGGCAGATACGCAGTATTTT. This sequence encodes CASSPGRADTQYF.

In DNA, the CDR3 is TGTGCCAGCAGCCAGACTAAATACACAGATACGCAGTATTTT. It encodes CASSQTKYTDTQYF. The chain couples TRBV11-3 to TRBJ2-3; a possible D gene is TRBD2 (5 bases). The V end was cut by 5 bases, the J end by 2 bases, with 11 bases between. CDR1 and CDR2 from the germline V gene are SGHNT and YENEEA. The CDR3 is 14 residues long.